One sample yielded the 23 T cell receptor beta chains listed below, sequenced in a study of T cell changes during pregnancy in multiple sclerosis. Generated by immunoSEQ multiplex PCR, the TCRdb table keeps only in-frame clones and is missing some. In the table there are roughly 40,000 clones, roughly 90% of which are singletons. Sequenced material: CD8+ T cells from peripheral blood mononuclear cells, taken in the first trimester of pregnancy. These receptors all come from a female donor with multiple sclerosis, enrolled in a pregnancy study.

The gene calls are TRBV19 and TRBJ2-7; D is possibly TRBD1 (6 bases). CDR1 is LNHDA, CDR2 SQIVND, per germline (reference sequence). Trimming pared 3 bases from V and 3 bases from J, leaving 12 bases between. The CDR3 sequence is 14 residues long. The CDR3 loop is CASSIQDRYYEQYF. DNA of the CDR3: TGTGCCAGTAGTATCCAGGACAGATACTACGAGCAGTACTTC.

V usage is TRBV7-8 and J usage is TRBJ1-2; 9 nucleotides align to TRBD1. Germline assignment: CDR1 SGHVS and CDR2 FQNEAQ. The CDR3 runs 16 residues. V was clipped by 5 bases and J by 3 bases; unmatched bases: 10. The CDR3 here is CASSLGTGMDHYGYTF. CDR3 DNA: TGTGCCAGCAGCCTAGGGACAGGGATGGACCACTATGGCTACACCTTC.

V is TRBV7-3 and J is TRBJ2-3, with D perhaps TRBD2 (5 bases). V was trimmed by 3 bases and J by 0 bases, leaving 10 bases between them. The CDR3 has 15 amino acids. Per germline, CDR1 SGHTA and CDR2 FQGTGA. The CDR3 sequence: CASSFLSGSTDTQYF. CDR3 DNA sequence: TGTGCCAGCAGCTTTCTAAGCGGAAGCACAGATACGCAGTATTTT.

V gene TRBV9 combines with J gene TRBJ1-2; D unresolved. The CDR3 length is 14 residues. Looked up from germline, CDR1 is SGDLS and CDR2 is YYNGEE. Trimming removed 4 bases from V and 8 bases from J, with 18 bases in between. This chain's CDR3 is CASSQGGGLQGYTF. The CDR3 coding sequence is TGTGCCAGCAGCCAAGGAGGAGGGTTACAGGGCTACACCTTC.

V gene TRBV6-5 combines with J gene TRBJ2-5, with 7 positions matching TRBD1. The CDR3 is 14 residues long. Trimming cost V 6 bases and J 4 bases; bases outside gene matches: 8. Germline V CDR1 and CDR2: MNHEY, SVGAGI. CDR3 nucleotide sequence: TGTGCCAGCAGCCCGGGACAGTTCAGAGAGACCCAGTACTTC. Residues: CASSPGQFRETQYF.

In the case of this clone: One junction end does not reproduce the germline sequence, and a read error may be involved. The chain recombines TRBV7-7 with TRBJ2-3; 14 nucleotides agree with TRBD2. The CDR3 runs to 18 residues. The V gene's germline CDR1 is SSHAT and CDR2 FNYEAQ (reference sequence). CDR3 DNA: TGTGCTAGCAGCCCAGGACTAGCGGGGGGCCCAAGCACAGATACGCAGTATTTT. It is translated as CASSPGLAGGPSTDTQYF. The whole variable domain, remainder taken from reference TRBV7-7 and TRBJ2-3, is GAGVSQSPRYKVTKRGQDVTLRCDPISSHATLYWYQQALGQGPEFLTYFNYEAQPDKSGLPSDRFSAERPEGSISTLTIQRTEQRDSAMYRCASSPGLAGGPSTDTQYFGPGTRLTVL.

The rearrangement uses TRBV6-6 and TRBJ2-7; no definite D call. The CDR3 sequence is 11 residues long. Germline CDR1 reads MNHNY; CDR2 reads SVGAGI (reference sequence). V was clipped by 5 bases and J by 4 bases, with 6 bases between them. The CDR3 nucleotides read TGTGCCAGCAGTCCCCGGTACGAGCAGTACTTC. This encodes CASSPRYEQYF.

The rearrangement links TRBV5-6 to TRBJ1-2; 11 positions agree with TRBD1. The CDR3 contains 12 residues. V was clipped by 6 bases and J by 6 bases; unmatched bases: 1. The germline CDR1 and CDR2 sequences are SGHDT and YYEEEE. The CDR3 reads CASKDRGHGYTF. CDR3 DNA sequence: TGTGCCAGCAAGGACAGGGGGCATGGCTACACCTTC. The whole variable domain, filled in from reference TRBV5-6 and TRBJ1-2, reads DAGVTQSPTHLIKTRGQQVTLRCSPKSGHDTVSWYQQALGQGPQFIFQYYEEEERQRGNFPDRFSGHQFPNYSSELNVNALLLGDSALYLCASKDRGHGYTFGSGTRLTVV.

This chain joins TRBV10-3 and TRBJ2-7; 7 nucleotides match TRBD2. The J segment lost 4 bases and the V segment lost 4 bases, leaving 10 bases of the junction unmatched. The germline CDR1 and CDR2 sequences are ENHRY and SYGVKD. CDR3 size: 15 residues. The CDR3: CAISAGGRAGYEQYF. The DNA for the CDR3 is TGTGCCATCAGTGCCGGAGGGAGGGCAGGTTACGAGCAGTACTTC.

The CDR3 protein is CASSVDKNSYNEQFF. CDR3 nucleotides: TGTGCCAGCAGCGTAGACAAGAACTCCTACAATGAGCAGTTCTTC. The chain recombines TRBV5-4 with TRBJ2-1; D not certain. The CDR3 is 15 amino acids. Germline lookup yields CDR1 SGHNT and CDR2 YYREEE (reference sequence). V was clipped by 4 bases and J by 0 bases, with 11 bases between them.

The V call is TRBV27, the J call TRBJ2-3; possible D gene TRBD1, 6 bases. The CDR3 contains 14 residues. In germline, CDR1 is MNHEY, CDR2 SMNVEV (reference sequence). Trimming removed 2 bases at V and 6 bases at J, with 12 bases between. The CDR3 here is CASSLIAGVDTQYF. The CDR3 DNA reads as TGTGCCAGCAGTTTAATAGCAGGGGTGGATACGCAGTATTTT.

The rearrangement links TRBV6-5 to TRBJ2-7; 11 nucleotides line up with TRBD1. The CDR3 runs 14 residues. V was clipped by 2 bases and J by 3 bases; unmatched bases: 0. Looked up from germline, CDR1 is MNHEY and CDR2 is SVGAGI. CDR3 protein: CASSYGTGGYEQYF. The CDR3 bases are TGTGCCAGCAGTTACGGGACAGGGGGCTACGAGCAGTACTTC.

This chain joins TRBV21-1 and TRBJ2-7; the table's D call, TRBD1, has no DNA check behind it. TRBV21-1 is shown as a pseudogene. The CDR3 is 12 amino acids. CDR3 DNA sequence: TGTGCCAGCAGCAAACAGGGCCACGAGCAGTACTTC. As protein: CASSKQGHEQYF.

This sequence joins TRBV6-5 and TRBJ2-7; 10 bases align to TRBD1. CDR1 and CDR2 (germline): MNHEY, SVGAGI. Losses at the gene ends were 4 bases for V and 4 bases for J; bases not matched to a gene: 1. CDR3 size: 13 residues. This chain's CDR3 is CASSWGQGYEQYF. The CDR3 bases are TGTGCCAGCAGTTGGGGACAGGGGTACGAGCAGTACTTC.

The CDR3 protein is CASSRASEEKLFF. The CDR3 region has the DNA TGTGCCAGTAGTAGGGCATCGGAAGAAAAACTGTTTTTT. The chain employs TRBV19 and TRBJ1-4; D remains ambiguous. The germline V gene has CDR1 LNHDA and CDR2 SQIVND (reference sequence). V gave up 4 bases and J gave up 8 bases, with 11 bases separating them. This CDR3 spans 13 amino acids.

The J gene is TRBJ2-3, the V gene TRBV9; weak D call: TRBD2 (6 bases). This CDR3 is 16 amino acids long. Trimming cost V 4 bases and J 6 bases, with 21 bases left between them. Germline V gives CDR1 SGDLS, CDR2 YYNGEE. CDR3 DNA sequence: TGTGCCAGCAGCCCTCAGCGGGTTGGGCCCATGGATACGCAGTATTTT. Translating gives CASSPQRVGPMDTQYF.

The chain couples TRBV4-1 to TRBJ2-2, with 7 bases aligning to TRBD1. The CDR3 consists of 15 residues. V lost 4 bases to trimming and J lost 6 bases; unmatched junction nucleotides: 8. Per the germline V gene, CDR1 is MGHRA and CDR2 is YSYEKL. CDR3 sequence reads: CASSLLTGDPGELFF. CDR3 bases: TGCGCCAGCAGCCTACTCACAGGGGACCCCGGGGAGCTGTTTTTT.

The chain recombines TRBV11-2 with TRBJ2-1; 9 nucleotides align to TRBD1. V shed 1 base and J 8 bases; nucleotides not matched to a gene: 3. The germline V gene has CDR1 SGHAT and CDR2 FQNNGV. The CDR3 runs 14 residues. The CDR3 DNA follows: TGTGCCAGCAGCTTAGGAACAGGGGGCTATGAGCAGTTCTTC. It specifies CASSLGTGGYEQFF.

The J gene is TRBJ2-7, the V gene TRBV6-5, with D hard to call. This CDR3 comprises 13 residues. The germline V and J ends were trimmed by 2 bases and 1 base, with 6 bases remaining between them. CDR1 is MNHEY and CDR2 is SVGAGI in the germline V gene. CDR3 DNA sequence: TGTGCCAGCAGTTACGGCGGATCCTACGAGCAGTACTTC. It translates to CASSYGGSYEQYF.

The CDR3 nucleotides are TGTGCCAGCTGTGGCGATAAGGGACAGAATAACTATGGCTACACCTTC. Translating it yields CASCGDKGQNNYGYTF. The gene calls are TRBV2 and TRBJ1-2; 7 bases map to TRBD1. The CDR3 has 16 amino acids. Germline V CDR1 and CDR2: SNHLY, FYNNEI. After removal of 8 bases from V and 1 base from J, the junction contained 13 bases not matched to a gene.

The chain uses TRBV5-6 and TRBJ1-1; 7 nucleotides agree with TRBD1. V trimming: 2 bases; J trimming: 8 bases; junction bases outside the gene matches: 6. The germline gives CDR1 SGHDT, CDR2 YYEEEE. The length of the CDR3 is 13 residues. CDR3 in DNA: TGTGCCAGCAGCTTTAGCCCACAGGGGGAAGCTTTCTTT. Translation gives CASSFSPQGEAFF.

The genes are TRBV6-1 and TRBJ2-7; D remains ambiguous. CDR1 MNHNS and CDR2 SASEGT come from the germline V gene. Trimming took 6 bases from V and 2 from J, leaving 11 bases between them. The CDR3 covers 13 residues. CDR3 nucleotides: TGTGCCAGCAGGAAACCGGAGACCTACGAGCAGTACTTC. Encoded protein: CASRKPETYEQYF.

This chain connects TRBV5-1 to TRBJ2-1, with D tentatively TRBD1 (7 bases). CDR3 size: 14 residues. V was clipped by 0 bases and J by 10 bases, with 14 bases between them. The germline V gene has CDR1 SGHRS and CDR2 YFSETQ. This chain's CDR3 is CASSLAGRGQEQFF. CDR3 in DNA: TGCGCCAGCAGCTTGGCAGGGCGGGGACAGGAGCAGTTCTTC. Combining the CDR3 with reference TRBV5-1 and TRBJ2-1 gives the whole variable domain KAGVTQTPRYLIKTRGQQVTLSCSPISGHRSVSWYQQTPGQGLQFLFEYFSETQRNKGNFPGRFSGRQFSNSRSEMNVSTLELGDSALYLCASSLAGRGQEQFFGPGTRLTVL.